Sequencing of this T cell receptor beta chain was carried out in a study of blood T cells in healthy people across ages. Germline V CDR1 and CDR2: SNHLY, FYNNEI. Unmatched junction bases numbered 7, after V lost 6 bases and J lost 1 base. The CDR3 loop spans 15 amino acids. Concerning this clonotype itself: The antigen is unknown.

Through a sample-barcoded 5' primer and a J-beta primer mix, a second PCR was run for 7 to 11 cycles. TCRdb redid the calling of the 5' RACE reads with MiXCR, one entry per CDR3 protein. The sample includes some 1 million distinct CDR3 sequences, roughly 45% seen only once; the top ten take 18%. General study points: Diversity estimates drawn from one million T cells were deemed underestimates.

Sequencing was done on a sample of blood. The chain carries TRBV2 and TRBJ2-7; 9 bases agree with TRBD1. This receptor was taken from an older woman in good health. The CDR3 DNA reads as TGTGCCAGCAGGGCGGAGACAGGGGGGTCCTACGAGCAGTACTTC. This translates into CASRAETGGSYEQYF.